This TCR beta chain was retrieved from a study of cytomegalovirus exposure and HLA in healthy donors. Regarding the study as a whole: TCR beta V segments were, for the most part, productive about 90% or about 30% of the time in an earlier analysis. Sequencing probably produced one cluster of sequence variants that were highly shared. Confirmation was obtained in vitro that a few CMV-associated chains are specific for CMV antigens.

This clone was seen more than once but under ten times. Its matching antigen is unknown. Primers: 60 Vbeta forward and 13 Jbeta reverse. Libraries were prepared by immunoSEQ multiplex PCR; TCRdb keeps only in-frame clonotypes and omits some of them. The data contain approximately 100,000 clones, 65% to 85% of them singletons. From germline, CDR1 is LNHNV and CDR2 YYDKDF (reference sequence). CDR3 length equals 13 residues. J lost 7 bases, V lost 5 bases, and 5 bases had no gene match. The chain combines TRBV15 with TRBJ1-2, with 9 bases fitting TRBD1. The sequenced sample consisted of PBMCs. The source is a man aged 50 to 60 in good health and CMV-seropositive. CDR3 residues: CATSLRDRAGYTF. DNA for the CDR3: TGTGCCACCAGCCTTAGGGACAGGGCTGGCTACACCTTC.